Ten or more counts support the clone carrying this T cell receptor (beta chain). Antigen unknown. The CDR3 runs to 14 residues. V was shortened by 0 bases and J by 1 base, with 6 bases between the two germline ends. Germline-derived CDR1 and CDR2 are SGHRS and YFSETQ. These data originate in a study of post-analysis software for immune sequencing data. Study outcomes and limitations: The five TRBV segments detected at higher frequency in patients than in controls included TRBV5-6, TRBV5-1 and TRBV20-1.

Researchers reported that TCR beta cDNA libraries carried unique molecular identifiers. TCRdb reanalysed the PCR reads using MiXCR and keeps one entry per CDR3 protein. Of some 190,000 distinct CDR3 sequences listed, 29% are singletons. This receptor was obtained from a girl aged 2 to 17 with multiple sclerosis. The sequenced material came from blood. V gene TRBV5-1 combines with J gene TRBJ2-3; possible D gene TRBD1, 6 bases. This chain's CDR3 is CASSLDRGTDTQYF. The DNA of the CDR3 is TGCGCCAGCAGCTTGGACAGGGGCACAGATACGCAGTATTTT. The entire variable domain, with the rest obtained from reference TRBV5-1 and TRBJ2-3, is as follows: KAGVTQTPRYLIKTRGQQVTLSCSPISGHRSVSWYQQTPGQGLQFLFEYFSETQRNKGNFPGRFSGRQFSNSRSEMNVSTLELGDSALYLCASSLDRGTDTQYFGPGTRLTVL.